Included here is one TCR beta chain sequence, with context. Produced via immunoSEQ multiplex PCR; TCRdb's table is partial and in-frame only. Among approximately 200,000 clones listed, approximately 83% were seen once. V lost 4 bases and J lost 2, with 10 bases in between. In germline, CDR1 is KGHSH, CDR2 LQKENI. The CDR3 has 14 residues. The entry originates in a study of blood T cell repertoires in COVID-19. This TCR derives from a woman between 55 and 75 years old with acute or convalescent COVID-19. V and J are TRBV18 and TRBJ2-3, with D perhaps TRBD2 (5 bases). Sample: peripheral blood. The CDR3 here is CASSQRQTTDTQYF. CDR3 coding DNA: TGTGCCAGCTCACAGCGGCAGACCACAGATACGCAGTATTTT.